These 20 T cell receptor beta chains were sequenced from one sample in a study of read filtering for tumor transcriptome and immune sequencing (dated by TCRdb to about 2020). Data came from an Illumina HiSeq 4000. Starting from 400 ng RNA, TCR libraries were constructed with the Immunoverse kit using molecular barcoded adaptors that cover the alpha/delta and beta/gamma chains. The public reads were reprocessed in TCRdb via fastp at Q25 and MiXCR, keeping in-frame beta chains. Every entry covers one CDR3 protein and lists the most common genes and DNA from its rows. This sample has approximately 37,000 distinct CDR3 sequences in its table, and approximately 15% of those were observed once. The ten biggest clones cover around 19% of the sample. Source material: a population of CD138-negative cells sorted from bone marrow. Reading the label with the study, this specimen's cell subset or site is: bone marrow mononuclear cells depleted of CD138+ plasma/myeloma cells by negative magnetic selection. The source of these receptors is a donor over 35 with multiple myeloma.

The V gene is TRBV6-1, the J gene TRBJ1-1, with D uncertain. V shed 2 bases and J shed 4 bases, with 8 bases lying between them. This CDR3 has 13 amino acids. Germline loops: CDR1 MNHNS, CDR2 SASEGT. CDR3 coding DNA: TGTGCCAGCAGTGAACGACCCTCCACTGAAGCTTTCTTT. It is translated as CASSERPSTEAFF.

The chain couples TRBV29-1 to TRBJ2-3; TRBD1 matches at 7 bases. This CDR3 is built from 12 residues. The J segment lost 7 bases and the V segment lost 5 bases, leaving 6 bases of the junction unmatched. Germline CDR1 SQVTM, CDR2 ANQGSEA. CDR3 sequence (DNA): TGCAGCGTTTTCGGGACAGAGCATACGCAGTATTTT. This encodes CSVFGTEHTQYF.

In its sample, this clonotype was seen many times. At one end the junction does not follow the germline gene, possibly because of a read error. The V and J genes are TRBV5-1 and TRBJ1-4; D not resolved. Germline loops: CDR1 SGHRS, CDR2 YFSETQ. The CDR3 is made up of 15 amino acids. CDR3 protein: CASSLMTGPNEKLSF. The DNA for the CDR3 is TGCGCCAGCAGCTTGATGACCGGCCCTAATGAAAAACTGTCTTTT.

This clonotype was recorded at least ten times. V is TRBV5-1 and J is TRBJ1-5; D remains ambiguous. Germline V gives CDR1 SGHRS, CDR2 YFSETQ. This CDR3 has 16 amino acids. Trimming took off 2 bases at V and 4 bases at J, with 16 bases between the two ends. The CDR3 protein is CASSFPTSRLNQPQHF. CDR3 nucleotides: TGCGCCAGCAGCTTCCCAACCAGCAGGTTAAATCAGCCCCAGCATTTT. The full variable domain, its missing parts supplied by reference TRBV5-1 and TRBJ1-5, is KAGVTQTPRYLIKTRGQQVTLSCSPISGHRSVSWYQQTPGQGLQFLFEYFSETQRNKGNFPGRFSGRQFSNSRSEMNVSTLELGDSALYLCASSFPTSRLNQPQHFGDGTRLSIL.

Ten or more counts support this clonotype. V usage is TRBV7-9 and J usage is TRBJ2-3, with D uncertain. The CDR3 is 14 amino acids. Trimming pared 3 bases from V and 0 bases from J, leaving 7 bases between. Germline V lookup: CDR1 SEHNR, CDR2 FQNEAQ (reference sequence). The CDR3 here is CASSFGSSTDTQYF. The CDR3 coding sequence is TGTGCCAGCAGCTTTGGCAGTAGCACAGATACGCAGTATTTT.

CDR3 region: CASSGSREDGYTF. The CDR3, as DNA: TGTGCCAGCAGCGGAAGTAGGGAAGATGGCTACACCTTC. V usage is TRBV7-9 and J usage is TRBJ1-2; D gene uncertain. The ends were cut back, 5 bases at V and 6 bases at J, with 13 bases in the middle. Germline V gene sequence: CDR1 SEHNR, CDR2 FQNEAQ (reference sequence). This CDR3 is built from 13 residues.

A note on this clonotype: This sequence may be a read error, since a much larger clone differs from it by one base. This chain connects TRBV20-1 to TRBJ1-4; D is ambiguous. Germline V gene data show CDR1 as DFQATT and CDR2 as SNEGSKA (reference sequence). V was cut by 3 bases and J by 10 bases, with 15 bases left in between. This CDR3 is built from 13 residues. CDR3 nucleotide sequence: TGCAGTGCTAGTCATGGTTTGGACGGAAAACTGTTTTTT. Its translation is CSASHGLDGKLFF.

J is TRBJ1-5 and V is TRBV28, with 8 positions matching TRBD1. V was pared by 6 bases and J by 0 bases, with 16 bases of the junction left unmatched. The CDR3 has 19 amino acids. CDR1 and CDR2 (germline): MDHEN, SYDVKM. CDR3 in DNA: TGTGCCAGCAGGTACTCAGGGGGCTGGACCAGTTATAGCAATCAGCCCCAGCATTTT. Amino acids: CASRYSGGWTSYSNQPQHF.

The table lists this clonotype with many counts. The chain is built from TRBV7-2 and TRBJ2-3, with TRBD2 matching 7 bases. In germline, CDR1 is SGHTA, CDR2 FQGNSA. The CDR3 runs to 15 residues. V was clipped by 5 bases and J by 1 base; unmatched bases: 6. CDR3 nucleotides: TGTGCCAGCAGCCAAGCGGGGCCGGGCACAGATACGCAGTATTTT. Protein sequence: CASSQAGPGTDTQYF.

This clonotype was picked up a small number of times. One base separates it from a far larger clone, so it is likely a read error. This CDR3 fails to terminate in the conserved phenylalanine or tryptophan, so it likely reflects a read error. The J gene is TRBJ1-4, the V gene TRBV6-6; D unclear. The CDR3 has 14 amino acids. The V end lost 5 bases, the J end lost 8 bases, and 15 bases lay between the germline ends. Looked up from germline, CDR1 is MNHNY and CDR2 is SVGAGI (reference sequence). The CDR3 bases are TGTGCCAGCAGTACCCCAGCAACCGTCGAAAAACTGTTTTCT. It specifies CASSTPATVEKLFS.

This clonotype has at least ten counts. The chain employs TRBV4-1 and TRBJ1-5; TRBD1 matches 9 bases. From germline, CDR1 is MGHRA and CDR2 YSYEKL. This CDR3 region has 15 residues. Trimming cost V 4 bases and J 5 bases; bases outside gene matches: 6. CDR3 loop: CASSPRTGAHQPQHF. In DNA form, the CDR3 reads TGCGCCAGCAGCCCGAGGACAGGGGCACATCAGCCCCAGCATTTT.

The CDR3 sequence: CAWSSPYEQYF. For the CDR3, the DNA is TGTGCCTGGAGTTCCCCCTACGAGCAGTACTTC. The rearrangement joins TRBV30 to TRBJ2-7, with no clear D. Germline V CDR1 and CDR2: GTSNPN, SVGIG (reference sequence). V was clipped by 2 bases and J by 2 bases, with 4 bases between them. The CDR3 runs to 11 residues.

This clonotype was counted many times. The J gene is TRBJ2-3, the V gene TRBV11-2; no definite D call. This CDR3 region has 12 residues. The ends were cut back, 1 base at V and 4 bases at J, with 3 bases in the middle. Germline-derived CDR1 and CDR2 are SGHAT and FQNNGV. CDR3 amino acids: CASSLVPDTQYF. Here the CDR3 DNA reads TGTGCCAGCAGCTTAGTCCCAGATACGCAGTATTTT.

This clonotype was counted between two and nine times. It may be a read error: a sequence one base away is much more abundant. V usage is TRBV2 and J usage is TRBJ1-5, with 9 bases fitting TRBD1. This CDR3 has 15 residues. Germline V CDR1 and CDR2: SNHLY, FYNNEI. The trim removed 2 bases at V and 5 bases at J, leaving 4 bases unmatched. The CDR3 protein is CASSETGGAYQPQHF. CDR3 nucleotide sequence: TGTGCCAGCAGTGAAACAGGGGGCGCATATCAGCCCCAGCATTTT.

This clonotype was seen a handful of times. The missing conserved phenylalanine or tryptophan at the end of this CDR3 makes a read error likely. This chain links TRBV28 with TRBJ2-3, with 8 bases that match TRBD1. J was trimmed by 1 base and V by 7 bases; bases with no gene match: 4. This CDR3 has 14 amino acids. The germline V gene has CDR1 MDHEN and CDR2 SYDVKM. The CDR3, as DNA: TGTGCCAGCACTCCGGGACAGGGCACAGATACGCAGTATCTT. It encodes CASTPGQGTDTQYL.

Ten or more counts support this clonotype. The V call is TRBV20-1, the J call TRBJ2-5; TRBD2 matches 8 bases. The CDR3 is made up of 15 amino acids. Germline loops: CDR1 DFQATT, CDR2 SNEGSKA (reference sequence). The V segment lost 3 bases and the J segment 5 bases; nucleotides outside the gene matches: 11. For the CDR3, the DNA is TGCAGTGCTAGGGCCTTTGCGGGGGGTTCTGAGACCCAGTACTTC. This encodes CSARAFAGGSETQYF.

This clonotype came up many times. The J gene is TRBJ1-6, the V gene TRBV7-6, with unresolved D. Trimming took off 0 bases at V and 5 bases at J, with 11 bases between the two ends. The CDR3 has 16 amino acids. Germline assignment: CDR1 SGHVS and CDR2 FNYEAQ. Written as DNA, the CDR3 is TGTGCCAGCAGCTTAGCTAGGGCCGTGAATAATTCACCCCTCCACTTT. Protein product: CASSLARAVNNSPLHF.

This clonotype was counted ten times or more. The genes are TRBV18 and TRBJ2-1, with TRBD2 matching 7 bases. J gave up 4 bases and V 2 bases, and 5 bases lay outside the gene matches. The CDR3 consists of 15 residues. Germline loops: CDR1 KGHSH, CDR2 LQKENI. The CDR3: CASSPGSGTYNEQFF. The CDR3 DNA sequence: TGTGCCAGCTCACCAGGCAGCGGGACTTACAATGAGCAGTTCTTC.

This clonotype was counted at least ten times. The chain links TRBV6-1 to TRBJ2-1; TRBD2 matches at 10 bases. The CDR3 consists of 16 residues. After removal of 7 bases from V and 2 bases from J, the junction contained 8 bases not matched to a gene. Per germline, CDR1 MNHNS and CDR2 SASEGT. CDR3 sequence: CASNPLAGATYNEQFF. CDR3 sequence (DNA): TGTGCCAGCAACCCCCTAGCGGGGGCCACCTACAATGAGCAGTTCTTC.

This clonotype was found many times. V and J are TRBV11-3 and TRBJ1-1; perhaps TRBD1 as D (5 bases). The CDR3 consists of 14 residues. Germline CDR1 reads SGHNT; CDR2 reads YENEEA. The V end was cut by 5 bases, the J end by 3 bases, with 13 bases between. Here the CDR3 DNA reads TGTGCCAGCAGCCCAGGACCAGGGTACACTGAAGCTTTCTTT. Its protein is CASSPGPGYTEAFF.